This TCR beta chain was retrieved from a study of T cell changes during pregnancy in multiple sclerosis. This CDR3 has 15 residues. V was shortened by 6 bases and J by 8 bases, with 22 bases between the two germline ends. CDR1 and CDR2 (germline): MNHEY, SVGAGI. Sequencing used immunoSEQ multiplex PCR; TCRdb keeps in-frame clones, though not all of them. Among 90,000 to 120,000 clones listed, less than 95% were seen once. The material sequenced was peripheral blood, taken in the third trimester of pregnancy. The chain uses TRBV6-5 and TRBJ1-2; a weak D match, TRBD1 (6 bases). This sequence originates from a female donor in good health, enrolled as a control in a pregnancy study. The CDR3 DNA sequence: TGTGCCAGCAGGGGCCGGGACACTAGTTTTCAGGGCTACACCTTC. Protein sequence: CASRGRDTSFQGYTF.